The source of this TCR beta chain is a study of CD8 T cells in ankylosing spondylitis. Quantitative barcoded 5'-RACE was used to prepare TCR beta libraries. From the 5' RACE reads, TCRdb called clonotypes with MiXCR, one entry per CDR3 protein. This table holds roughly 60,000 distinct CDR3 sequences, about 6% found once. Whole-study results and caveats: In the blood and synovial fluid of reactive arthritis, some motif variants had been previously reported. One TCR beta motif, made up of under ten highly homologous variants, appeared characteristic of ankylosing spondylitis blood. Matched ankylosing spondylitis synovial fluid reportedly showed significant enrichment of disease-linked clones.

The table lists this clonotype with a count of one. Its cognate antigen is unknown. One end of the junction is discordant with germline, which a read error may explain. The sequenced material came from synovial fluid, either unsorted or a sorted T cell fraction (not recorded which). The TCR sequence derives from a male donor with ankylosing spondylitis.

The CDR3 DNA sequence: TGCGCCAGCAGCCAAGGGACAGGGGGCTATCTCTTT. Protein: CASSQGTGGYLF. V gene TRBV4-3 combines with J gene TRBJ1-1, with 11 bases aligning to TRBD1. The CDR3 is 12 residues long. Germline V gene lookup returns CDR1 LGHNA and CDR2 YSLEER.